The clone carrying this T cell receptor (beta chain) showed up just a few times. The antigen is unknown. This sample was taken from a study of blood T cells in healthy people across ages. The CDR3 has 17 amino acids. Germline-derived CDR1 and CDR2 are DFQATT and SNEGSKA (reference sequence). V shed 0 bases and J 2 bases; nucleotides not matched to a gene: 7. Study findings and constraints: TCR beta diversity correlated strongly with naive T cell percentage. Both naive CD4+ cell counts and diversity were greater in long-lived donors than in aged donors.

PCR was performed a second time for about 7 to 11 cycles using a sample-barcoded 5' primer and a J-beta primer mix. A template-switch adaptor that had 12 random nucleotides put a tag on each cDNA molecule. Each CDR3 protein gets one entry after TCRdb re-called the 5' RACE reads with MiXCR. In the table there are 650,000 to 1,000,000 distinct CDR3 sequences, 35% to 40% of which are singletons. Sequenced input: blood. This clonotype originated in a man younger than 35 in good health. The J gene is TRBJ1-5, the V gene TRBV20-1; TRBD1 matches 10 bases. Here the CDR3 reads CSARDRRTGGGNQPQHF. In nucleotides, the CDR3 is TGCAGTGCTAGAGATCGGCGGACAGGGGGAGGCAATCAGCCCCAGCATTTT.